The 24 T cell receptor beta chains presented below share a single source sample, sequenced in a study of T cell changes during pregnancy in multiple sclerosis. Clones were read by immunoSEQ multiplex PCR, and TCRdb kept only the in-frame ones, dropping some. The data contain 30,000 to 50,000 clones, approximately 90% of them singletons. The sequenced sample was CD4+ T cells from peripheral blood mononuclear cells, obtained in the first trimester of pregnancy. Every receptor here comes from a female donor in good health, enrolled as a control in a pregnancy study.

This clone was observed a few times. V usage is TRBV9 and J usage is TRBJ1-3; the D is unclear. Per the germline V gene, CDR1 is SGDLS and CDR2 is YYNGEE. The CDR3 length is 16 residues. Trimming removed 3 bases at V and 1 base at J, with 14 bases between. The CDR3 DNA sequence: TGTGCCAGCAGCGCCGAGGGCGGTTGGTCTGGAAACACCATATATTTT. This encodes CASSAEGGWSGNTIYF.

The chain is built from TRBV11-2 and TRBJ2-3, with D possibly matching TRBD2 (7 bases). Trimming removed 1 base at V and 2 bases at J, with 16 bases between. CDR3 size: 17 residues. CDR1 and CDR2 (germline): SGHAT, FQNNGV. CDR3 protein: CASSLVRGGTLTDTQYF. Here the CDR3 DNA reads TGTGCCAGCAGCTTAGTGAGGGGGGGGACTCTCACAGATACGCAGTATTTT. Filled out from reference TRBV11-2 and TRBJ2-3, the complete variable domain reads EAGVAQSPRYKIIEKRQSVAFWCNPISGHATLYWYQQILGQGPKLLIQFQNNGVVDDSQLPKDRFSAERLKGVDSTLKIQPAKLEDSAVYLCASSLVRGGTLTDTQYFGPGTRLTVL.

The gene calls are TRBV9 and TRBJ1-1; D is unresolved. The CDR3 has 13 residues. V was shortened by 2 bases and J by 3 bases, with 8 bases between the two germline ends. Germline CDR1 is SGDLS and CDR2 is YYNGEE. CDR3 sequence (DNA): TGTGCCAGCAGCGTCCAGATTTACACTGAAGCTTTCTTT. Translation: CASSVQIYTEAFF.

The chain is built from TRBV4-2 and TRBJ1-4, with 9 bases matching TRBD1. Trimming cost V 3 bases and J 7 bases; bases outside gene matches: 3. The CDR3 is 14 residues long. Per the germline V gene, CDR1 is LGHNA and CDR2 is YNFKEQ. CDR3 in DNA: TGTGCCAGCAGCCAGGGACAGGGAAGTGAAAAACTGTTTTTT. Amino acid sequence: CASSQGQGSEKLFF.

The chain has TRBV6-6 and TRBJ2-2, with D tentatively TRBD2 (5 bases). V was cut by 10 bases and J by 0 bases, with 15 bases left in between. Germline lookup yields CDR1 MNHNY and CDR2 SVGAGI (reference sequence). The CDR3 consists of 15 residues. DNA of the CDR3: TGTGCCACCACCCAGAGGGCTTCGAACACCGGGGAGCTGTTTTTT. Protein sequence: CATTQRASNTGELFF.

This rearrangement joins TRBV27 to TRBJ1-1; D possibly corresponds to TRBD1 (5 bases). V lost 5 bases, J lost 1 base, and 11 bases lay in between. The CDR3 runs 14 residues. The germline CDR1 and CDR2 sequences are MNHEY and SMNVEV (reference sequence). In nucleotides, the CDR3 is TGTGCCAGCAGTCTCAGGGTTACGAACACTGAAGCTTTCTTT. The encoded protein is CASSLRVTNTEAFF.

The chain employs TRBV7-2 and TRBJ1-2; possibly TRBD1 for D (5 bases). This CDR3 has 15 amino acids. Looked up from germline, CDR1 is SGHTA and CDR2 is FQGNSA. The V end lost 4 bases, the J end lost 2 bases, and 14 bases lay between the germline ends. The chain's CDR3 is CASSSGTSRNYGYTF. DNA for the CDR3: TGTGCCAGCAGCTCCGGGACTTCCCGGAACTATGGCTACACCTTC. Full variable domain (missing parts from reference TRBV7-2 and TRBJ1-2): GAGVSQSPSNKVTEKGKDVELRCDPISGHTALYWYRQSLGQGLEFLIYFQGNSAPDKSGLPSDRFSAERTGGSVSTLTIQRTQQEDSAVYLCASSSGTSRNYGYTFGSGTRLTVV.

This clone was detected only once. J is TRBJ2-1 and V is TRBV5-1, with D tentatively TRBD2 (5 bases). The length of the CDR3 is 15 residues. Germline V gives CDR1 SGHRS, CDR2 YFSETQ. The germline V and J ends were trimmed by 7 bases and 4 bases, with 18 bases remaining between them. CDR3 protein: CASQPLALGYNEQFF. The CDR3 DNA is TGCGCCAGCCAGCCTCTAGCTCTGGGGTACAATGAGCAGTTCTTC.

The chain is built from TRBV6-5 and TRBJ1-2, with 9 positions matching TRBD1. V lost 6 bases and J lost 8; bases outside the gene matches: 10. Germline V gene data show CDR1 as MNHEY and CDR2 as SVGAGI. CDR3 size: 14 residues. CDR3 protein: CASSTGQGTYGYTF. DNA for the CDR3: TGTGCCAGCAGCACCGGACAGGGGACTTACGGCTACACCTTC.

The CDR3 region has the DNA TGTGCCAGCAGCGTATCGAGTTCCAACTACGAGCAGTACTTC. As protein: CASSVSSSNYEQYF. The V call is TRBV9, the J call TRBJ2-7; D uncertain. The CDR3 is 14 amino acids. Between the trimmed V and J ends, which lost 1 base and 3 bases, there was a span of 11 bases. Germline CDR1 and CDR2: SGDLS and YYNGEE.

The V and J genes are TRBV7-3 and TRBJ2-1; a weak D match, TRBD2 (7 bases). V was trimmed by 5 bases and J by 7 bases, leaving 33 bases between them. From germline, CDR1 is SGHTA and CDR2 FQGTGA. The CDR3 runs 20 residues. Here the CDR3 reads CASSPLGYSGGPGVPNEQFF. Written as DNA, the CDR3 is TGTGCCAGCAGCCCCCTGGGCTATTCGGGGGGCCCCGGGGTCCCAAATGAGCAGTTCTTC.

This clone was seen only a few times. The rearrangement links TRBV2 to TRBJ1-1; TRBD1 matches at 9 bases. There are 12 residues in the CDR3. V lost 5 bases, J lost 7 bases, and 2 bases stayed unmatched. CDR1 and CDR2 from the germline V gene are SNHLY and FYNNEI. DNA of the CDR3: TGTGCCAGCAGTCAGGACAGGGGTGAAGCTTTCTTT. Encoded protein: CASSQDRGEAFF.

CDR3 in DNA: TGCGCCAGCAGCTTGGCCGGAGAGACCCAGTACTTC. It codes for CASSLAGETQYF. The V gene is TRBV5-1, the J gene TRBJ2-5; D gene uncertain. With 0 bases removed from V and 4 bases from J, the gap between germline ends came to 4 bases. Germline CDR1 reads SGHRS; CDR2 reads YFSETQ. The CDR3 sequence is 12 residues long.

The rearrangement links TRBV11-1 to TRBJ2-1; weak D call: TRBD2 (5 bases). The CDR3 extends over 13 amino acids. The V end was cut by 5 bases, the J end by 4 bases, with 9 bases between. The germline V gene encodes CDR1 SGHAT and CDR2 FQDESV (reference sequence). The chain's CDR3 is CASSARGYNEQFF. The CDR3 DNA is TGTGCCAGCAGCGCCCGGGGATACAATGAGCAGTTCTTC.

The genes are TRBV19 and TRBJ1-5; TRBD1 is a possible D gene (6 bases). CDR3 length: 15 amino acids. Looked up from germline, CDR1 is LNHDA and CDR2 is SQIVND (reference sequence). Trimming pared 3 bases from V and 4 bases from J, leaving 13 bases between. The DNA of the CDR3 is TGTGCCAGTAGTATTCATTGGACAGCAAATCAGCCCCAGCATTTT. Translation gives CASSIHWTANQPQHF.

On this clone: Other nucleotide sequences from this sample produce the same CDR3. The genes are TRBV29-1 and TRBJ1-2; 7 nucleotides agree with TRBD1. This CDR3 comprises 12 residues. With 3 bases clipped from V and 5 bases from J, the junction kept 3 bases outside the gene matches. The germline V gene has CDR1 SQVTM and CDR2 ANQGSEA. The CDR3 loop is CSVEGQPYGYTF. The CDR3 DNA reads as TGCAGCGTTGAGGGACAGCCTTATGGCTACACCTTC.

The V call is TRBV4-1, the J call TRBJ2-3, with D tentatively TRBD1 (6 bases). The germline V gene encodes CDR1 MGHRA and CDR2 YSYEKL. The CDR3 contains 13 residues. V lost 8 bases, J lost 3 bases, and 12 bases lay in between. The CDR3 reads CASRKGTTDTQYF. CDR3 bases: TGCGCCAGCCGAAAAGGGACAACAGATACGCAGTATTTT.

The V gene is TRBV9, the J gene TRBJ2-2, with TRBD2 matching 7 bases. CDR1 and CDR2 from the germline V gene are SGDLS and YYNGEE. The CDR3 loop spans 14 amino acids. The V segment lost 7 bases and the J segment 6 bases; nucleotides outside the gene matches: 9. The DNA of the CDR3 is TGTGCCAGCGGAGGGGTCGGGGGGTCCGGGGAGCTGTTTTTT. Amino acid sequence: CASGGVGGSGELFF.

The chain couples TRBV7-2 to TRBJ2-2; 9 bases are shared with TRBD2. This CDR3 is built from 16 residues. V lost 0 bases and J lost 6; bases outside the gene matches: 5. Germline loops: CDR1 SGHTA, CDR2 FQGNSA. CDR3 nucleotide sequence: TGTGCCAGCAGCTTAGCACAGCGGGGGGTCTCCGGGGAGCTGTTTTTT. Translating it yields CASSLAQRGVSGELFF. The full variable domain, its missing parts supplied by reference TRBV7-2 and TRBJ2-2, is GAGVSQSPSNKVTEKGKDVELRCDPISGHTALYWYRQSLGQGLEFLIYFQGNSAPDKSGLPSDRFSAERTGGSVSTLTIQRTQQEDSAVYLCASSLAQRGVSGELFFGEGSRLTVL.

The chain employs TRBV2 and TRBJ1-1, with D possibly TRBD1 on 6 matching bases. This CDR3 comprises 14 residues. CDR1 is SNHLY and CDR2 is FYNNEI in the germline V gene. Trimming took 7 bases from V and 6 from J, leaving 18 bases between them. The CDR3 region is CASTRETGKAEAFF. DNA of the CDR3: TGTGCCAGCACCAGAGAGACAGGAAAGGCTGAAGCTTTCTTT.

The chain uses TRBV18 and TRBJ1-1; 7 nucleotides line up with TRBD1. CDR3 length equals 15 residues. J gave up 2 bases and V 6 bases, and 9 bases lay outside the gene matches. Germline V gives CDR1 KGHSH, CDR2 LQKENI. DNA of the CDR3: TGTGCCAGCTCTCTAGGGGGCGGAGGTAACACTGAAGCTTTCTTT. Translated: CASSLGGGGNTEAFF.

This clone occurred once. The chain recombines TRBV5-4 with TRBJ1-4, with a weak D call TRBD1 (5 bases). Trimming pared 0 bases from V and 3 bases from J, leaving 9 bases between. Germline V CDR1 and CDR2: SGHNT, YYREEE (reference sequence). The CDR3 sequence is 15 residues long. CDR3 DNA: TGTGCCAGCAGCTTGGGACCGGGGGCTAATGAAAAACTGTTTTTT. It codes for CASSLGPGANEKLFF.

The rearrangement joins TRBV7-2 to TRBJ2-7, with D maybe TRBD1 (6 bases). The CDR3 has 15 amino acids. CDR1 is SGHTA, CDR2 FQGNSA, per germline. The germline V and J ends were trimmed by 2 bases and 2 bases, with 13 bases remaining between them. This CDR3 is CASSLTATGPYEQYF. In DNA form, the CDR3 reads TGTGCCAGCAGCTTAACTGCGACAGGACCCTACGAGCAGTACTTC.

The CDR3 bases are TGTGCCAGCTCACCACTGGGGACAGGGGTACGCTACGAGCAGTACTTC. Protein: CASSPLGTGVRYEQYF. The V and J genes are TRBV18 and TRBJ2-7, with 10 bases identical to TRBD1. Unmatched junction bases numbered 6, after V lost 1 base and J lost 3 bases. The CDR3 is 16 amino acids. Germline lookup yields CDR1 KGHSH and CDR2 LQKENI.